A selection of T cell receptor beta chains follows, all from one sample in a study of cytomegalovirus exposure and HLA in healthy donors. Data came from immunoSEQ multiplex PCR; TCRdb stores just in-frame clones and leaves some out. The sample lists about 110,000 clones, roughly 70% seen once, with around 2.6% in the top ten. The sequencing input was PBMCs. These receptors came from a male donor in good health and CMV-seropositive. The CDR3 runs from the conserved cysteine through the conserved F or W. Each record gives: D gene, clone size, CDR3 length, J gene, V gene, CDR3 protein, CDR3 DNA. A D gene is named only where the DNA matches it firmly. Clone size, where shown, is once, few, many, or a class for clones that have expanded.

TRBD1 | . | 16 | TRBJ1-5 | TRBV5-4 | CASSLDAGGAEQPQHF | TGTGCCAGCAGCTTGGACGCAGGGGGTGCGGAGCAGCCCCAGCATTTT
TRBD2 | . | 16 | TRBJ2-1 | TRBV9 | CASSPWSTSEDNEQFF | TGTGCCAGCAGCCCCTGGTCAACTAGCGAGGACAATGAGCAGTTCTTC
TRBD2 | few | 15 | TRBJ2-7 | TRBV7-2 | CASSLASGSQYEQYF | TGTGCCAGCAGCTTAGCTAGCGGGAGTCAGTACGAGCAGTACTTC
. | . | 12 | TRBJ2-5 | TRBV19 | CASSRGGETQYF | TGTGCCAGTAGTAGAGGGGGAGAGACCCAGTACTTC
. | once | 14 | TRBJ2-2 | TRBV7-9 | CASSLTRVTGELFF | TGTGCCAGCAGCTTAACCAGGGTCACCGGGGAGCTGTTTTTT
. | . | 15 | TRBJ2-7 | TRBV11-2 | CASSLGQSSSYEQYF | TGTGCCAGCAGCCTAGGACAGTCGAGCTCCTACGAGCAGTACTTC
TRBD1 | . | 17 | TRBJ1-2 | TRBV15 | CATYGPNRDRGDYGYTF | TGTGCCACTTATGGGCCCAACCGGGACAGGGGTGACTATGGCTACACCTTC
TRBD1 | . | 15 | TRBJ2-3 | TRBV7-9 | CASSFRQGSTDTQYF | TGTGCCAGCAGCTTTAGACAGGGAAGCACAGATACGCAGTATTTT
TRBD2 | . | 13 | TRBJ2-7 | TRBV30 | CAWAAGVAYEQYF | TGTGCCTGGGCAGCGGGAGTAGCCTACGAGCAGTACTTC
. | . | 16 | TRBJ2-7 | TRBV6-5 | CASSYFGGASSYEQYF | TGTGCCAGCAGTTACTTTGGGGGCGCGAGCTCCTACGAGCAGTACTTC
TRBD1 | . | 14 | TRBJ1-2 | TRBV29-1 | CSVPNQQGAGGYTF | TGCAGCGTACCCAACCAACAGGGGGCGGGTGGCTACACCTTC
TRBD2 | once | 14 | TRBJ2-7 | TRBV14 | CASSLAGVLYEQYF | TGTGCCAGCAGCCTCGCGGGAGTCCTATACGAGCAGTACTTC
TRBD1 | once | 18 | TRBJ2-2 | TRBV28 | CASSLYGQGAKVSGELFF | TGTGCCAGCAGTTTATATGGACAGGGGGCGAAGGTGTCCGGGGAGCTGTTTTTT
. | few | 15 | TRBJ2-7 | TRBV5-1 | CASSDSGDPSYEQYF | TGCGCCAGCAGCGACTCAGGGGACCCCTCCTACGAGCAGTACTTC
. | . | 15 | TRBJ1-1 | TRBV9 | CASSPWTDLNTEAFF | TGTGCCAGCAGCCCATGGACAGACCTGAACACTGAAGCTTTCTTT
TRBD2 | . | 14 | TRBJ2-7 | TRBV5-1 | CASSIGTTSYEQYF | TGCGCCAGCAGCATCGGGACTACCTCCTACGAGCAGTACTTC
TRBD1 | few | 15 | TRBJ1-4 | TRBV7-2 | CASSLATGVGEKLFF | TGTGCCAGCAGCTTAGCAACAGGGGTTGGTGAAAAACTGTTTTTT
TRBD2 | . | 17 | TRBJ2-3 | TRBV5-1 | CASSLRLAGQFTDTQYF | TGCGCCAGCAGCTTACGACTAGCGGGACAATTCACAGATACGCAGTATTTT
TRBD2 | . | 18 | TRBJ2-1 | TRBV5-1 | CASSLRSSGGAWVDEQFF | TGCGCCAGCAGCTTACGATCTAGCGGGGGGGCCTGGGTAGATGAGCAGTTCTTC
TRBD1 | . | 15 | TRBJ2-7 | TRBV5-1 | CASSLVDRGQAEQYF | TGCGCCAGCAGCTTGGTTGACAGGGGCCAGGCCGAGCAGTACTTC
TRBD1 | . | 14 | TRBJ1-2 | TRBV2 | CARETGERVEGYPF | TGTGCCAGAGAGACAGGGGAAAGAGTAGAAGGCTACCCCTTC
. | . | 15 | TRBJ2-5 | TRBV5-1 | CASSLSGVPQETQYF | TGCGCCAGCAGCTTATCGGGAGTACCTCAAGAGACCCAGTACTTC
TRBD2 | . | 19 | TRBJ2-1 | TRBV5-4 | CASSPIRGSGTSGLNEQFF | TGTGCCAGCAGCCCGATAAGGGGGTCCGGGACTAGCGGTCTAAATGAGCAGTTCTTC
TRBD1 | . | 18 | TRBJ2-5 | TRBV2 | CASRGWGKDRGRQETQYF | TGTGCCAGCAGGGGGTGGGGCAAAGACAGGGGGCGTCAAGAGACCCAGTACTTC
TRBD1 | . | 15 | TRBJ1-2 | TRBV4-1 | CASSQGQGRGYGYTF | TGCGCCAGCAGCCAGGGACAGGGTAGGGGCTATGGCTACACCTTC
TRBD2 | . | 15 | TRBJ2-3 | TRBV5-5 | CASSQGTSGGDTQYF | TGTGCCAGCAGCCAGGGGACTAGCGGGGGAGATACGCAGTATTTT
TRBD1 | . | 14 | TRBJ2-7 | TRBV5-6 | CASSLAITGQERCF | TGTGCCAGCAGCTTGGCCATAACGGGACAGGAACGTTGCTTC
TRBD2 | . | 15 | TRBJ2-5 | TRBV5-1 | CASSLGGGALETQYF | TGCGCCAGCAGCTTGGGCGGGGGGGCATTGGAGACCCAGTACTTC
TRBD1 | . | 16 | TRBJ2-7 | TRBV18 | CASSSTGQGGTYEQYF | TGTGCCAGCTCATCGACAGGACAGGGAGGTACCTACGAGCAGTACTTC
. | . | 15 | TRBJ1-5 | TRBV30 | CAWGPGQTIHQPQHF | TGTGCCTGGGGGCCCGGACAGACGATCCATCAGCCCCAGCATTTT
. | few | 15 | TRBJ1-3 | TRBV7-2 | CASSLDLFSGNTIYF | TGTGCCAGCAGCTTAGATCTGTTCTCTGGAAACACCATATATTTT
TRBD2 | . | 15 | TRBJ2-7 | TRBV7-9 | CASSLPSGGSYEQYF | TGTGCCAGCAGCTTGCCTAGCGGGGGTTCCTACGAGCAGTACTTC